Below are 9 T cell receptor beta chains sequenced from a single sample in a study of T-cell reconstitution after alpha-beta-depleted transplantation in children. Unique molecular identifiers featured in how the TCRbeta library was prepared. A single record per CDR3 protein comes from TCRdb applying MiXCR to the PCR reads. Among about 610,000 distinct CDR3 sequences listed, about a quarter were seen once. Here the sequenced sample was PBMCs, taken before TCRalphabeta/CD19-depleted stem cell transplant. The origin of the receptors is a boy younger than two with Wiskott-Aldrich syndrome, due to receive a stem cell transplant.

J is TRBJ2-2 and V is TRBV19, with 10 bases matching TRBD1. The germline CDR1 and CDR2 sequences are LNHDA and SQIVND (reference sequence). The V gene end was trimmed by 10 bases and the J gene end by 5 bases; junction bases not matched to a gene: 7. This CDR3 comprises 14 residues. The CDR3 sequence: CATQDRGLTGELFF. The CDR3 DNA reads TGTGCCACCCAGGACAGGGGGTTGACCGGGGAGCTGTTTTTT.

In this sample, this clonotype turned up a few times. This chain joins TRBV11-2 and TRBJ1-3; the match to TRBD1 covers 7 bases. This CDR3 is 16 amino acids long. Trimming removed 5 bases from V and 4 bases from J; junction bases left unmatched: 11. CDR1 is SGHAT and CDR2 is FQNNGV in the germline V gene. Written as DNA, the CDR3 is TGTGCCAGCAGCCCTTCTCAGGGGGAGAAAGGAAACACCATATATTTT. Translating it yields CASSPSQGEKGNTIYF.

This clonotype appeared a few times. This sequence joins TRBV6-6 and TRBJ2-6; D is possibly TRBD1 (5 bases). Trimming shortened V by 7 bases and J by 2 bases, and 6 bases separated the two germline ends. The germline V gene encodes CDR1 MNHNY and CDR2 SVGAGI (reference sequence). The CDR3 covers 13 residues. This chain's CDR3 is CASTGTGANVLTF. In DNA form, the CDR3 reads TGTGCCAGCACAGGGACTGGGGCCAACGTCCTGACTTTC.

The CDR3 bases are TGTGCCAGCAGCTTAGTTGGGGCAGGGGATGGATACGAGCAGTTCTTC. Encoded protein: CASSLVGAGDGYEQFF. J is TRBJ2-1 and V is TRBV11-2; D is possibly TRBD1 (6 bases). Germline CDR1 is SGHAT and CDR2 is FQNNGV. CDR3 length: 16 residues. The germline V and J ends were trimmed by 1 base and 10 bases, with 20 bases remaining between them.

The V gene is TRBV7-9, the J gene TRBJ2-7; D possibly uses TRBD1 or TRBD2 (5 bases each). Germline lookup yields CDR1 SEHNR and CDR2 FQNEAQ (reference sequence). Trimming cost V 1 base and J 1 base, with 14 bases left between them. This CDR3 comprises 16 residues. For the CDR3, the DNA is TGTGCCAGCAGCTTAGTCCGGGACCTTAATTCCTACGAGCAGTACTTC. Protein product: CASSLVRDLNSYEQYF. The full variable domain, its missing parts supplied by reference TRBV7-9 and TRBJ2-7, is DTGVSQNPRHKITKRGQNVTFRCDPISEHNRLYWYRQTLGQGPEFLTYFQNEAQLEKSRLLSDRFSAERPKGSFSTLEIQRTEQGDSAMYLCASSLVRDLNSYEQYFGPGTRLTVT.

This clonotype was counted only a few times. CDR3 sequence (DNA): TGTGCCAGCACGGTGACGGTAACCGGGGAGCTGTTTTTT. Translating it yields CASTVTVTGELFF. The chain carries TRBV6-1 and TRBJ2-2, with D unclear. V lost 7 bases to trimming and J lost 5 bases, with 11 bases between them. The CDR3 consists of 13 residues. CDR1 and CDR2 from the germline V gene are MNHNS and SASEGT.

This clonotype was observed a handful of times. The V gene is TRBV3-1, the J gene TRBJ2-5; 7 bases agree with TRBD1. Trimming cost V 4 bases and J 5 bases; bases outside gene matches: 4. The CDR3 is 13 amino acids. Germline values: CDR1 LGHDT, CDR2 YNNKEL (reference sequence). The CDR3 DNA sequence: TGTGCCAGCAGCCTAGGGACAGTGGAGACCCAGTACTTC. This translates into CASSLGTVETQYF.

Only a few counts were recorded for this clonotype. The chain combines TRBV27 with TRBJ2-3; maybe TRBD2 (6 bases). V was shortened by 5 bases and J by 8 bases, with 11 bases between the two germline ends. The CDR3 is made up of 12 amino acids. Germline V gives CDR1 MNHEY, CDR2 SMNVEV (reference sequence). CDR3: CASSPSVGTQYF. CDR3 nucleotides: TGTGCCAGCAGTCCTAGCGTGGGTACGCAGTATTTT.

This chain uses TRBV27 with TRBJ2-5; no clear D gene. V was pared by 3 bases and J by 9 bases, with 14 bases between. The CDR3 has 13 residues. Germline V gene data show CDR1 as MNHEY and CDR2 as SMNVEV (reference sequence). This CDR3 is CASSLAGSTSQYF. In DNA form, the CDR3 reads TGTGCCAGCAGTTTGGCCGGGTCTACTTCCCAGTACTTC.